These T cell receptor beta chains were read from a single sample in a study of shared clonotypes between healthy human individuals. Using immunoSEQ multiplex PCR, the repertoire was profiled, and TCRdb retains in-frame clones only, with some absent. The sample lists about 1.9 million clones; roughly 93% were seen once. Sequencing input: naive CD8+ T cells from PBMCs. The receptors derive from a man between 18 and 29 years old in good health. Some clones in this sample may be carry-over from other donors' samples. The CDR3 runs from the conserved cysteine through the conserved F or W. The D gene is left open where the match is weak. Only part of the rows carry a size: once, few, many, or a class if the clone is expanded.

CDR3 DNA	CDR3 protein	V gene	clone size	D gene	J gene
TGTGCCAGCAGTTGGAGTGCAGGGTTAGGAGAAAAACTGTTTTTT	CASSWSAGLGEKLFF	TRBV27	NA	NA	TRBJ1-4
TGTGCCAGCAGTTTGGGGGGAGCCGGGGGCTACACCTTC	CASSLGGAGGYTF	TRBV27	NA	NA	TRBJ1-2
TGTGCCAGCAGCTCGACTTCCGGGACGATCTACGAGCAGTACTTC	CASSSTSGTIYEQYF	TRBV7-9	NA	NA	TRBJ2-7
TGCGCCAGCAGCCACACCCCCGGGGGGGAGCTGGGTTTTGGTGAGCAGTTCTTC	CASSHTPGGELGFGEQFF	TRBV4-1	NA	TRBD2	TRBJ2-1
TGCGCCAGCAGCTTGGGAGGGGGCGCGGAGGCCGGGGAGCTGTTTTTT	CASSLGGGAEAGELFF	TRBV5-1	NA	TRBD1	TRBJ2-2
TGCGCCAGCAGCCAAGATTCTTGGAGACTGAGCTCCTACAATGAGCAGTTCTTC	CASSQDSWRLSSYNEQFF	TRBV4-1	NA	NA	TRBJ2-1
TGTGCCAGTGCCTCCCATCCGAGACAGGGGAACACTGAAGCTTTCTTT	CASASHPRQGNTEAFF	TRBV27	NA	TRBD1	TRBJ1-1
TGTGCCAGCGGAACAGGACAGGGGGCCTGGGGGCCCCAGCATTTT	CASGTGQGAWGPQHF	TRBV6-6	NA	TRBD1	TRBJ1-5
TGTGCCAGCAGTTTACTGAGGTTGGGGGGAGGTCACGAGCAGTACTTC	CASSLLRLGGGHEQYF	TRBV27	NA	NA	TRBJ2-7
TGTGCCAGCAGCCAAGGTTGGCAGGGGGCGCTGGGCACTGAAGCTTTCTTT	CASSQGWQGALGTEAFF	TRBV14	NA	TRBD1	TRBJ1-1
TGTGCCATCAGTGAGTCTCTGGGGTTCTCTGGGGCCAACGTCCTGACTTTC	CAISESLGFSGANVLTF	TRBV10-3	once	NA	TRBJ2-6
TGTGCCAGCAGTTCTTACCAGCGGGAGAGCTCCTACAATGAGCAGTTCTTC	CASSSYQRESSYNEQFF	TRBV9	once	TRBD2	TRBJ2-1
TGTGCCAGCAGCGGAGGACAGGGGGGGAATCAGCCCCAGCATTTT	CASSGGQGGNQPQHF	TRBV5-6	NA	TRBD1	TRBJ1-5
TGCGCCAGCAGCTTGGGGCGGGGGACTGAAGCTTTCTTT	CASSLGRGTEAFF	TRBV5-1	NA	NA	TRBJ1-1
TGTGCCAGTAGCTCGGACGAGGTCAATCAGCCCCAGCATTTT	CASSSDEVNQPQHF	TRBV19	NA	NA	TRBJ1-5
TGCGCCAGCACCGGGATTACCCCGGGACTAGCGGGAGTAGACGCCTACAATGAGCAGTTCTTC	CASTGITPGLAGVDAYNEQFF	TRBV10-2	NA	TRBD2	TRBJ2-1
TGCGCCAGCAGCCAATGGGATTGGTGGACAGGCGAAAACACCATATATTTT	CASSQWDWWTGENTIYF	TRBV4-1	NA	TRBD1	TRBJ1-3
TGTGCCAGCAGTTTGAGGTCCCTCACAGATACGCAGTATTTT	CASSLRSLTDTQYF	TRBV27	NA	NA	TRBJ2-3
TGTGCCACCAGTGACTTCCGGAACTCCTACGAGCAGTACTTC	CATSDFRNSYEQYF	TRBV15	NA	NA	TRBJ2-7
TGTGCCAGCAGTGAGCGGTTCGGGGATCCTAACACTGAAGCTTTCTTT	CASSERFGDPNTEAFF	TRBV25-1	NA	NA	TRBJ1-1
TGTGCCAGCAGAACGACAGGGGGCGCCTATGGCTACACCTTC	CASRTTGGAYGYTF	TRBV7-9	NA	TRBD1	TRBJ1-2
TGTGCCAGCAGTGCCCACCGGAGTGGAGATGGCTACACCTTC	CASSAHRSGDGYTF	TRBV27	NA	NA	TRBJ1-2
TGTGCCAGCAGTTACGAGGGCCACGAGCAGTACTTC	CASSYEGHEQYF	TRBV6-6	NA	NA	TRBJ2-7
TGTGCCAGCAGCGTCGGGACAGAACTCTCCTACGAGCAGTACTTC	CASSVGTELSYEQYF	TRBV7-9	NA	TRBD1	TRBJ2-7
TGTGCCACCAGCAGAGATAGCGGAGTGAACACTGAAGCTTTCTTT	CATSRDSGVNTEAFF	TRBV15	NA	NA	TRBJ1-1
TGCGCCAGCAGCCAAGGGTACAGGGGGGACAATCAGCCCCAGCATTTT	CASSQGYRGDNQPQHF	TRBV4-3	once	TRBD1	TRBJ1-5
TGTGCCAGCAGTTTGGAAGGGATTGCTGAAGCTTTCTTT	CASSLEGIAEAFF	TRBV28	few	NA	TRBJ1-1
TGTGCCAGCAGTTACCAAGGCTCTGGAAACACCATATATTTT	CASSYQGSGNTIYF	TRBV6-5	NA	NA	TRBJ1-3
TGTGCCAGCAGTTACTCAAGGGGTGGGACTGAAGCTTTCTTT	CASSYSRGGTEAFF	TRBV6-5	few	NA	TRBJ1-1
TGTGCTAGTTCCGGGACAGGGTGGGAAAAACTGTTTTTT	CASSGTGWEKLFF	TRBV12-5	NA	TRBD1	TRBJ1-4
TGTGCCACCCGTAACCGACAGAACACTGAAGCTTTCTTT	CATRNRQNTEAFF	TRBV11-2	NA	NA	TRBJ1-1
TGTGCCAGCAGCTTGGGACAGCCATCTTCAGGCTATGGCTACACCTTC	CASSLGQPSSGYGYTF	TRBV5-6	NA	NA	TRBJ1-2
TGTGCCAGCAGTCCCCACTACGAGCAGTACTTC	CASSPHYEQYF	TRBV27	NA	NA	TRBJ2-7
TGCGCCAGCAGCCAAGGTAGCGGTCTGGCTTCCGGGGAGCTGTTTTTT	CASSQGSGLASGELFF	TRBV4-1	NA	NA	TRBJ2-2
TGTGCCAGCAGTGTAAACCGTCCGTTCACAGATACGCAGTATTTT	CASSVNRPFTDTQYF	TRBV6-1	NA	NA	TRBJ2-3
TGTGCCTGGAGTGACGAGGGATTTAGCTACGAGCAGTACTTC	CAWSDEGFSYEQYF	TRBV30	NA	NA	TRBJ2-7
TGCGCCAGCAGCGCTAGGACAGGTATGAACACTGAAGCTTTCTTT	CASSARTGMNTEAFF	TRBV10-2	few	TRBD1	TRBJ1-1
TGCAGCGTTGTGGGAGGGGACTACTACGAGCAGTACTTC	CSVVGGDYYEQYF	TRBV29-1	NA	TRBD2	TRBJ2-7
TGTGCCAGCAGGCTGGGACAGGGCCAATCGACCGGGGAGCTGTTTTTT	CASRLGQGQSTGELFF	TRBV27	NA	TRBD1	TRBJ2-2
TGTGCCAGCAGCCCCCGGAACCACAGGGGACACTTTAATGAAAAACTGTTTTTT	CASSPRNHRGHFNEKLFF	TRBV4-2	NA	TRBD1	TRBJ1-4
TGTGCCAGCAGTTTAGGGATGACAGGGCAAGAGACCCAGTACTTC	CASSLGMTGQETQYF	TRBV27	NA	TRBD1	TRBJ2-5
TGCGCCAGCAGCTTTGCGGGGCTCTATTCCTTAAGCACAGATACGCAGTATTTT	CASSFAGLYSLSTDTQYF	TRBV5-1	NA	NA	TRBJ2-3
TGTGCCAGCAGTTTAGCTAGCGGGAGCAATGAGCAGTTCTTC	CASSLASGSNEQFF	TRBV27	NA	TRBD2	TRBJ2-1
TGTGCCAGCAGTGAATGGACAGCGACAACCGGGGGCTACACCTTC	CASSEWTATTGGYTF	TRBV2	NA	NA	TRBJ1-2
TGTGCCAGCAGCTGGGGGGTGCGCCAGGCGTGGGAGACCCAGTACTTC	CASSWGVRQAWETQYF	TRBV11-2	NA	NA	TRBJ2-5
TGTGCCAGCAGCGTAGGCAGTCTAGCCACAGATACGCAGTATTTT	CASSVGSLATDTQYF	TRBV9	once	NA	TRBJ2-3
TGCAGCGTTGTGGGACAGGGCAAATATGGCTACACCTTC	CSVVGQGKYGYTF	TRBV29-1	NA	TRBD1	TRBJ1-2
TGTGCCAGCAGCTTTCCTAAGGGACAGGGGGCAGATACGCAGTATTTT	CASSFPKGQGADTQYF	TRBV7-9	NA	TRBD1	TRBJ2-3
TGTGCCAGCAGTGGACCCGGGACTGGCTCCTACAATGAGCAGTTCTTC	CASSGPGTGSYNEQFF	TRBV25-1	NA	NA	TRBJ2-1
TGTGCCAGCAGAAATGCCTCCGGGATCCACGAGCAGTACTTC	CASRNASGIHEQYF	TRBV27	NA	NA	TRBJ2-7
TGCGCCAGTAAAACAGGAACAACAACTAATGAAAAACTGTTTTTT	CASKTGTTTNEKLFF	TRBV5-1	NA	NA	TRBJ1-4
TGTGCCAGCAGTGAAGACTTCCAAGAGACCCAGTACTTC	CASSEDFQETQYF	TRBV7-7	NA	NA	TRBJ2-5
TGTGCCAGCAGCCCCCAGGGGGCGACCTACGAGCAGTACTTC	CASSPQGATYEQYF	TRBV7-9	NA	TRBD1	TRBJ2-7
TGCGCCAGCAGCTTGGTCGCGTCGAACACTGAAGCTTTCTTT	CASSLVASNTEAFF	TRBV5-1	NA	NA	TRBJ1-1
TGTGCCAGCTCACCACTACGCAGGACAGGAGAGTATGGCTACACCTTC	CASSPLRRTGEYGYTF	TRBV18	NA	TRBD1	TRBJ1-2
TGTGCCAGCAGTCCTTGGACTAGCGGGAGGGCCATCGCAGATACGCAGTATTTT	CASSPWTSGRAIADTQYF	TRBV27	NA	TRBD2	TRBJ2-3
TGTGCCAGCAGTTCACAGGGAGAGGGAATTTATGAGCAGTTCTTC	CASSSQGEGIYEQFF	TRBV7-9	NA	NA	TRBJ2-1